This T cell receptor beta chain was recovered during a study of T cell responses to AZD1222 COVID-19 vaccine. Sequencing used immunoSEQ multiplex PCR; TCRdb keeps in-frame clones, though not all of them. Among 200,000 or so clones listed, around 93% were seen once. Germline values: CDR1 MNHEY, CDR2 SVGAGI. The CDR3 covers 13 residues. The germline V and J ends were trimmed by 6 bases and 2 bases, with 11 bases remaining between them. General study findings and limits: Across the whole spike, CD4 TCRs peaked at regions 160-218 and 743-854. Only 6 or 7 individuals given AZD1222 were seropositive at baseline. Within unmutated variant regions lay the reported targets of nearly half of spike-specific TCRs. Donors were mostly white British, more females; clonal diversity possibly underestimated.

Only one count was recorded for this clone. As yet, its antigen is unknown. This sequence was found in an adult in good health. The chain combines TRBV6-5 with TRBJ2-7; D not resolved. The sample was peripheral blood, taken on day 0 of AZD1222 vaccination. The CDR3 coding sequence is TGTGCCAGCAGCTGGGCCAAAACCTACGAGCAGTACTTC. Its protein product is CASSWAKTYEQYF.